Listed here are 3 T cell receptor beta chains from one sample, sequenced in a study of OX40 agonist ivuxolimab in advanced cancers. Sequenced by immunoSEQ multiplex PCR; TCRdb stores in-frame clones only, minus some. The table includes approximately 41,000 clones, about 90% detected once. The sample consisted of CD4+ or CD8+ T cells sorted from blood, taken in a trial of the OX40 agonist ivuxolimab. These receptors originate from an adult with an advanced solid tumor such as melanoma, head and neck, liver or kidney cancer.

CDR3 amino acids: CASSTRQLYGYTF. The CDR3 DNA reads TGTGCCAGTAGTACCAGACAGCTATATGGCTACACCTTC. The V gene is TRBV19, the J gene TRBJ1-2; D perhaps matches TRBD1 (5 bases). V was shortened by 4 bases and J by 5 bases, with 11 bases between the two germline ends. The CDR3 totals 13 residues. CDR1 is LNHDA, CDR2 SQIVND, per germline (reference sequence).

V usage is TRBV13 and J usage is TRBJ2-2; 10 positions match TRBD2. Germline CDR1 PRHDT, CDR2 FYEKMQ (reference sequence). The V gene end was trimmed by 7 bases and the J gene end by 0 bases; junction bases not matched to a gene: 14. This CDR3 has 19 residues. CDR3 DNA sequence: TGTGCCAGCACCGTTCGTTGGCTAGCGGGGGAGTCGAACACCGGGGAGCTGTTTTTT. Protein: CASTVRWLAGESNTGELFF. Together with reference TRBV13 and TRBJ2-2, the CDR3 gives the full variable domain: AAGVIQSPRHLIKEKRETATLKCYPIPRHDTVYWYQQGPGQDPQFLISFYEKMQSDKGSIPDRFSAQQFSDYHSELNMSSLELGDSALYFCASTVRWLAGESNTGELFFGEGSRLTVL.

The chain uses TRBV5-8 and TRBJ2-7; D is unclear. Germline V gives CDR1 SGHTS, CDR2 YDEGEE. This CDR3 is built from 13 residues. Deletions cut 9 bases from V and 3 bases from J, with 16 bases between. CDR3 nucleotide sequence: TGTGCCACCCACCGAACAGCTTACTACGAGCAGTACTTC. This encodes CATHRTAYYEQYF.